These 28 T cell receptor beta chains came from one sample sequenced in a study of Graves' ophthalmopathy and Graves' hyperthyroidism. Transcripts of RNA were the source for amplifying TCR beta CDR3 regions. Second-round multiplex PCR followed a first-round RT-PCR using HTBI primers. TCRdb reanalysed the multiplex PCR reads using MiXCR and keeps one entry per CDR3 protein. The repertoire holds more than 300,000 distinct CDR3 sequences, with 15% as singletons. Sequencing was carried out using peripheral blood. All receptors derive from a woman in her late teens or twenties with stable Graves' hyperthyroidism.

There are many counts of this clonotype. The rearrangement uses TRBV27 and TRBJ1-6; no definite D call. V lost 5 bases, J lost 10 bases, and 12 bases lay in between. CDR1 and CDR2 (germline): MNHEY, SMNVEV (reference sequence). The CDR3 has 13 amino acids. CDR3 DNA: TGTGCCAGCAGTACCCTCTACGGATCACCCCTCCACTTT. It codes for CASSTLYGSPLHF.

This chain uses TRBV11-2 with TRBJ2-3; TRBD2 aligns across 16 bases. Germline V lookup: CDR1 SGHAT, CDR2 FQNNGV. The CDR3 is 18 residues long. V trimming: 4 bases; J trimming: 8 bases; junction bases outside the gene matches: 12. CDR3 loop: CASSSSGTSGGALGTQYF. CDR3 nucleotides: TGTGCCAGCAGCTCCTCCGGGACTAGCGGGGGGGCCCTAGGTACGCAGTATTTT.

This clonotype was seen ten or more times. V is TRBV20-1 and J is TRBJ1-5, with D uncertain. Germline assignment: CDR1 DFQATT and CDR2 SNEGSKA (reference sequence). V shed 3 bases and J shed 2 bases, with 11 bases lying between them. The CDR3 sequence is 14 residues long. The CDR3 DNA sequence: TGCAGTGCTAGTTTACAGCTCCGCAATCAGCCCCAGCATTTT. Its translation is CSASLQLRNQPQHF.

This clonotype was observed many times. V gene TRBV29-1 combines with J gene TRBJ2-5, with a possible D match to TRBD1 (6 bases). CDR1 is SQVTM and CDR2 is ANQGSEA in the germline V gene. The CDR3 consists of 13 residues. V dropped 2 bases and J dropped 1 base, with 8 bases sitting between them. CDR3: CSVERTAQETQYF. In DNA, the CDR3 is TGCAGCGTTGAAAGGACAGCCCAAGAGACCCAGTACTTC.

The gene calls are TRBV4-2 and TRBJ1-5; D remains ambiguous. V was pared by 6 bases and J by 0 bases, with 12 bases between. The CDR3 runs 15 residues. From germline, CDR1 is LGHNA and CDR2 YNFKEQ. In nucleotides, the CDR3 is TGTGCCAGCAGGGCCGAGACGAATAGCAATCAGCCCCAGCATTTT. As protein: CASRAETNSNQPQHF.

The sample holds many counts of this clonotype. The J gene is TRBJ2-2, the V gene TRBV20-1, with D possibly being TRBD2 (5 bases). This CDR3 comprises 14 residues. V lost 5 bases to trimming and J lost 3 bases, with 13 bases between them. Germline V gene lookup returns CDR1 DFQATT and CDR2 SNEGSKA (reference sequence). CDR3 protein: CSAHSGLDTGELFF. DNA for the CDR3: TGCAGTGCTCACAGCGGATTAGACACCGGGGAGCTGTTTTTT.

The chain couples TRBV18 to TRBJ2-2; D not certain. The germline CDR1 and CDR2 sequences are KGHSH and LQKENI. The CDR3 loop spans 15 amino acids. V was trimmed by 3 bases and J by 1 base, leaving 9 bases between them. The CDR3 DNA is TGTGCCAGCTCACCGCGGCACGAGAACACCGGGGAGCTGTTTTTT. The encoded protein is CASSPRHENTGELFF.

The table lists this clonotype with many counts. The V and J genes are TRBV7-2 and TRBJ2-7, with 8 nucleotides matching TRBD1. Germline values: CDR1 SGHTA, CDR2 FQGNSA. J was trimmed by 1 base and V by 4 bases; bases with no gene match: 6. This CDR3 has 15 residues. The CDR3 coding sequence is TGTGCCAGCAGCTACGGACAGGGTGGTTCCTACGAGCAGTACTTC. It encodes CASSYGQGGSYEQYF.

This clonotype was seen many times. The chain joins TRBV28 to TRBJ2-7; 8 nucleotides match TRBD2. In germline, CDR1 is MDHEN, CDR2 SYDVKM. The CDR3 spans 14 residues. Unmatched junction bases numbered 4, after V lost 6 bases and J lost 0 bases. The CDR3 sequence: CASRGGGLSYEQYF. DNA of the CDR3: TGTGCCAGCAGAGGCGGGGGGCTCTCCTACGAGCAGTACTTC.

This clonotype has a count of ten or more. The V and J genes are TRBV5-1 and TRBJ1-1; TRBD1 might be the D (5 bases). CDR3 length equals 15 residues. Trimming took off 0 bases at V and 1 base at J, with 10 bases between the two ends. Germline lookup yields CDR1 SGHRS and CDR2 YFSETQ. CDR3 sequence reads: CASSLEGARNTEAFF. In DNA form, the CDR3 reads TGCGCCAGCAGCTTGGAAGGGGCGCGGAACACTGAAGCTTTCTTT.

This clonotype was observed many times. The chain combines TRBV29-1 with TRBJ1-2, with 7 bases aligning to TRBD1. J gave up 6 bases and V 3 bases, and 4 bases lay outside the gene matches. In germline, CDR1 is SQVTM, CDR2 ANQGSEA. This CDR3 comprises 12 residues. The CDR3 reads CSVDEDRDGYTF. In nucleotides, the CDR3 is TGCAGCGTTGATGAAGACAGGGATGGCTACACCTTC.

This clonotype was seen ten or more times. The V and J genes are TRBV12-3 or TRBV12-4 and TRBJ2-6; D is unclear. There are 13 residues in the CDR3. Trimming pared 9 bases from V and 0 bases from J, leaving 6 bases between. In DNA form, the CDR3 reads TGTGCCAGTGTAGTCTCTGGGGCCAACGTCCTGACTTTC. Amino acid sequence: CASVVSGANVLTF.

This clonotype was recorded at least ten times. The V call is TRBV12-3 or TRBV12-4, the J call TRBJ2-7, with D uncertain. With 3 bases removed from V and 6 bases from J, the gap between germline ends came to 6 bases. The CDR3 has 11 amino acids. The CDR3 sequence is CASSFPGEQYF. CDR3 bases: TGTGCCAGCAGTTTCCCCGGCGAGCAGTACTTC.

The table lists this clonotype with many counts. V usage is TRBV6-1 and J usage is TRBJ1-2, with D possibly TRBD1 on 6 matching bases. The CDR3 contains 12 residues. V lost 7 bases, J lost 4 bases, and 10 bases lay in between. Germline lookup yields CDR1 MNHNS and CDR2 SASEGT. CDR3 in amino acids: CASIDRTYGYTF. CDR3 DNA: TGTGCCAGCATAGACAGGACCTATGGCTACACCTTC.

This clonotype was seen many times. The CDR3 coding sequence is TGTGCCAGCAATCAGTGGGGCGGGGAGCTGTTTTTT. As protein: CASNQWGGELFF. This chain uses TRBV6-1 with TRBJ2-2; D is unresolved. The germline gives CDR1 MNHNS, CDR2 SASEGT. The CDR3 has 12 residues. V was clipped by 7 bases and J by 7 bases, with 10 bases between them.

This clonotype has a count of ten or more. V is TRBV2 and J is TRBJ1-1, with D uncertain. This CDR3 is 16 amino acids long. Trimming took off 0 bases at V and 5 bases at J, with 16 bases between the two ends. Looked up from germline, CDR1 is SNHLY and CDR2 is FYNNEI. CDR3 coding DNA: TGTGCCAGCAGTGAAGCGGGGTGGGGTCTTGGGACTGAAGCTTTCTTT. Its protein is CASSEAGWGLGTEAFF.

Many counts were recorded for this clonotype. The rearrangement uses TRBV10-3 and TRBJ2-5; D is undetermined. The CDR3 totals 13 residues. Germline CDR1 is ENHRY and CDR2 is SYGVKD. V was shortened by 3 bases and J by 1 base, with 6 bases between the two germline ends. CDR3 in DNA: TGTGCCATCAGTGACAGCTTCCAAGAGACCCAGTACTTC. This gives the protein CAISDSFQETQYF.

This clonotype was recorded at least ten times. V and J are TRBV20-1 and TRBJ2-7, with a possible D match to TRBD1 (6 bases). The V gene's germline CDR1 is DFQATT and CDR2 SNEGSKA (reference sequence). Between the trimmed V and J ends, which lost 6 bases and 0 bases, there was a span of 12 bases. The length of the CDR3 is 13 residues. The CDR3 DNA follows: TGCAGTGCCCTCGGACAGACCTCCTACGAGCAGTACTTC. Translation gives CSALGQTSYEQYF.

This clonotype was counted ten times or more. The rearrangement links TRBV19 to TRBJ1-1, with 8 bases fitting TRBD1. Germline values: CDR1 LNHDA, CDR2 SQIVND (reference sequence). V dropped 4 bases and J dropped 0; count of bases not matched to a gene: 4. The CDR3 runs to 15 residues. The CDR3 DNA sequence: TGTGCCAGTAGTAGGACAGGGCAAGTGAACACTGAAGCTTTCTTT. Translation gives CASSRTGQVNTEAFF.

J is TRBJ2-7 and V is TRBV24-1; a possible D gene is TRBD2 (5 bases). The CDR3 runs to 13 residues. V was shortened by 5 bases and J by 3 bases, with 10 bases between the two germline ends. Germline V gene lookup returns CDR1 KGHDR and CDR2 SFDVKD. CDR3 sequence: CATSVGSGYEQYF. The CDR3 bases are TGTGCCACCAGTGTTGGCAGCGGCTACGAGCAGTACTTC.

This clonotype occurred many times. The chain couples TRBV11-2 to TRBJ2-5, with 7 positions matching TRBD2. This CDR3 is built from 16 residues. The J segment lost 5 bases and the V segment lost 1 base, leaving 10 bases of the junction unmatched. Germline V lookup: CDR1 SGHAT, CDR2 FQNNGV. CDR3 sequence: CASSLGQTSRLETQYF. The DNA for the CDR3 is TGTGCCAGCAGCTTAGGACAGACTAGCAGGTTGGAGACCCAGTACTTC. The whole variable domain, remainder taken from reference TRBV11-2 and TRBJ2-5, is EAGVAQSPRYKIIEKRQSVAFWCNPISGHATLYWYQQILGQGPKLLIQFQNNGVVDDSQLPKDRFSAERLKGVDSTLKIQPAKLEDSAVYLCASSLGQTSRLETQYFGPGTRLLVL.

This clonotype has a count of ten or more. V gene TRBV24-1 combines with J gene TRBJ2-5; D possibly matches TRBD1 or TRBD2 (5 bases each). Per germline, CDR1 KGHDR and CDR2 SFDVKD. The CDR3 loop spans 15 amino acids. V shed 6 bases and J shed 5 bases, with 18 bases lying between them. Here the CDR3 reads CATSPPGPLGETQYF. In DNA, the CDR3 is TGTGCCACCAGTCCCCCGGGGCCTCTGGGCGAGACCCAGTACTTC.

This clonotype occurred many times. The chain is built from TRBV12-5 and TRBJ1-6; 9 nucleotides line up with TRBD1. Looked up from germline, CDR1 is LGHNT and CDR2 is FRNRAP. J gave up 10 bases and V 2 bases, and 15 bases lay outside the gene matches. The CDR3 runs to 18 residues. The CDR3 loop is CASGLRGTGKLQVSPLHF. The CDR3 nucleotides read TGTGCTAGTGGTTTGAGAGGGACAGGGAAATTACAGGTATCACCCCTCCACTTT.

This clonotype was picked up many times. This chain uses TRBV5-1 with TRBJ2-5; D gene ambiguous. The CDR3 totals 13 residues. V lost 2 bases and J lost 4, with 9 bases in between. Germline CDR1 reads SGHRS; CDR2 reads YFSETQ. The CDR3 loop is CASSFSPGETQYF. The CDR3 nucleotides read TGCGCCAGCAGCTTTTCTCCGGGAGAGACCCAGTACTTC.

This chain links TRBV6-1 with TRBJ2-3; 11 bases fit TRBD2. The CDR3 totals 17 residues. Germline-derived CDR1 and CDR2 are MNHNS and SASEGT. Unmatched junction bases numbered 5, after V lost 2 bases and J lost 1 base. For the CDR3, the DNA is TGTGCCAGCAGTGAATCCTTAGCGGGGGGGCGCACAGATACGCAGTATTTT. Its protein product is CASSESLAGGRTDTQYF.

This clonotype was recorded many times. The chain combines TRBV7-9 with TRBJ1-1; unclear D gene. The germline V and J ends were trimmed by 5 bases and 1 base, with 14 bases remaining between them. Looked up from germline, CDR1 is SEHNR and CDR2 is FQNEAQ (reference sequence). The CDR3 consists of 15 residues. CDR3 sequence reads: CASSLGRVTNTEAFF. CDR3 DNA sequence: TGTGCCAGCAGCCTCGGTCGGGTTACGAACACTGAAGCTTTCTTT.

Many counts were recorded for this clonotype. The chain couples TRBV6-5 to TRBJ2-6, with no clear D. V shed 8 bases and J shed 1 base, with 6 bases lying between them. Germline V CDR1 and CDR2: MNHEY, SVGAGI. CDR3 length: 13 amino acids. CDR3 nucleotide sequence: TGTGCCAGCGTACTTTCTGGGGCCAACGTCCTGACTTTC. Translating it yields CASVLSGANVLTF.

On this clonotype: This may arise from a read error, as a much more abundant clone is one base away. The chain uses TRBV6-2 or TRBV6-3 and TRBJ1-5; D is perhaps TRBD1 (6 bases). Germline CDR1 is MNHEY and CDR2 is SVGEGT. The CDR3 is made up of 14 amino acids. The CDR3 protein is CASSYSRTDQPKHF. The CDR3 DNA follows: TGTGCCAGCAGTTACTCGAGGACAGATCAGCCCAAGCATTTT.